This T cell receptor beta chain was documented in a study of response to subunit inactivated influenza vaccine. Broader study findings: Every seasonal influenza vaccination brings in few new T cells, the authors suggested.

MiXCR, applied by TCRdb to the RT-PCR reads, yields one record per CDR3 protein. The sample lists approximately 730,000 distinct CDR3 sequences; roughly 13% were seen once. This clonotype was counted only a few times. No antigen is known for it. Trimming took off 7 bases at V and 4 bases at J, with 13 bases between the two ends. CDR3 size: 13 residues. Per the germline V gene, CDR1 is MNHEY and CDR2 is SVGEGT. This chain links TRBV6-2 or TRBV6-3 with TRBJ1-2, with a weak D call TRBD1 (5 bases). This receptor was identified in a man aged 50 to 59 who received an inactivated influenza vaccine. Sample: PBMCs from blood, taken 14 to 15 days before vaccination. The DNA for the CDR3 is TGTGCCAGCACCCGATTTGGGGGCTATGGCTACACCTTC. Translating gives CASTRFGGYGYTF.